One T cell receptor (beta chain) is described in this entry. As yet, its antigen is unknown. Profiling relied on immunoSEQ multiplex PCR, and the TCRdb table lists in-frame clones only, not all of them. Altogether about 21,000 clones are present, approximately 93% being singletons, with the ten largest covering approximately 25%. This sample is drawn from a study of T cell clones after liver transplantation. Study in general: TCRbeta sequencing after a pre-transplant mixed lymphocyte reaction identified graft-donor-reactive clones, later tracked in post-transplant blood.

Study-wide results and limits: These preliminary findings come from unstandardized post-transplant sampling times.

The CDR3 extends over 12 amino acids. Trimming stripped 5 bases from V and 5 bases from J, with 8 bases between. In germline, CDR1 is LNHNV, CDR2 YYDKDF (reference sequence). V gene TRBV15 combines with J gene TRBJ2-3; no definite D call. This TCR was sampled from a human patient who received a liver transplant. The graft donor may have given rise to some T cells. The input for sequencing was CD8+ T cells from blood, taken nearly 26 months after liver transplant. The DNA for the CDR3 is TGTGCCACCAGCTGGACGGGAGATACGCAGTATTTT. As protein: CATSWTGDTQYF.